Each of the 22 T cell receptor beta chains below was sequenced from the same sample in a study of blood T cells in healthy people across ages. Sample-barcoded 5' priming and a J-beta primer mix drove a second PCR of 7 to 11 cycles. Using its own MiXCR run on the 5' RACE reads, TCRdb lists one record per CDR3 protein. The sample records 600,000 or so distinct CDR3 sequences, roughly 48% being singletons. Material: blood. The receptors stem from an elderly man in good health.

Of note for this clonotype: Being one base from a much bigger clone, this may be a read error. The chain uses TRBV6-5 and TRBJ2-1, with D maybe TRBD2 (6 bases). Deletions cut 0 bases from V and 8 bases from J, with 14 bases between. The CDR3 is 15 residues long. CDR1 is MNHEY, CDR2 SVGAGI, per germline. The CDR3 DNA follows: TGTGCCAGCAGTTACTCGAAACGGGAGTACGATGAGCAGTTCTTC. This encodes CASSYSKREYDEQFF.

This clonotype occurred a few times. The J gene is TRBJ1-2, the V gene TRBV20-1; D remains unclear. Looked up from germline, CDR1 is DFQATT and CDR2 is SNEGSKA (reference sequence). The CDR3 consists of 11 residues. CDR3 amino acids: CSAGQNYGYTF. In DNA form, the CDR3 reads TGCAGCGCCGGGCAGAACTATGGCTACACCTTC.

This clonotype was found a few times. V usage is TRBV20-1 and J usage is TRBJ1-5; D perhaps matches TRBD1 (6 bases). From germline, CDR1 is DFQATT and CDR2 SNEGSKA (reference sequence). V gave up 0 bases and J gave up 2 bases, with 8 bases separating them. This CDR3 has 14 residues. The CDR3 loop reads CSAREGAGNQPQHF. The DNA for the CDR3 is TGCAGTGCTAGAGAGGGGGCCGGCAATCAGCCCCAGCATTTT.

The V call is TRBV2, the J call TRBJ2-3; weak D call: TRBD1 (6 bases). CDR1 is SNHLY, CDR2 FYNNEI, per germline. This CDR3 is 16 amino acids long. V was shortened by 1 base and J by 6 bases, with 17 bases between the two germline ends. CDR3 residues: CASSEVDRRLMDTQYF. DNA for the CDR3: TGTGCCAGCAGTGAAGTGGACAGACGCCTAATGGATACGCAGTATTTT.

This clonotype was picked up a small number of times. The chain recombines TRBV2 with TRBJ2-1; no clear D. The V end lost 7 bases, the J end lost 4 bases, and 11 bases lay between the germline ends. Looked up from germline, CDR1 is SNHLY and CDR2 is FYNNEI. CDR3 length: 13 residues. Here the CDR3 reads CASKITEYNEQFF. The CDR3 DNA sequence: TGTGCCAGCAAGATAACAGAATACAATGAGCAGTTCTTC.

The V and J genes are TRBV7-2 and TRBJ2-3; 12 nucleotides line up with TRBD2. CDR1 SGHTA and CDR2 FQGNSA come from the germline V gene. The V and J ends lost 5 bases and 1 base, in that order; junction bases with no gene match: 4. This CDR3 has 16 amino acids. The CDR3 is CASSHRLAGGTDTQYF. CDR3 DNA: TGTGCCAGCAGCCATAGACTAGCGGGGGGCACAGATACGCAGTATTTT.

The chain couples TRBV2 to TRBJ2-1; the match to TRBD1 covers 7 bases. Trimming took 2 bases from V and 7 from J; bases not matched to a gene: 17. This CDR3 comprises 18 residues. Germline V CDR1 and CDR2: SNHLY, FYNNEI. This CDR3 reads CASSEFSIRQGGINEQFF. CDR3 in DNA: TGTGCCAGCAGTGAATTTAGTATAAGACAGGGTGGGATTAATGAGCAGTTCTTC.

J is TRBJ1-2 and V is TRBV4-3, with D uncertain. Per germline, CDR1 LGHNA and CDR2 YSLEER. V was clipped by 0 bases and J by 2 bases, with 10 bases between them. CDR3 length equals 15 residues. CDR3 nucleotides: TGCGCCAGCAGCCAAGACATCGGGAGGAACTATGGCTACACCTTC. This encodes CASSQDIGRNYGYTF.

This chain links TRBV7-2 with TRBJ2-5; tentative D call: TRBD1 (6 bases). This CDR3 comprises 13 residues. The V gene's germline CDR1 is SGHTA and CDR2 FQGNSA. V gave up 5 bases and J gave up 5 bases, with 12 bases separating them. CDR3 loop: CASSGQNRETQYF. CDR3 coding DNA: TGTGCCAGCAGCGGACAGAATCGGGAGACCCAGTACTTC.

This clonotype appeared once. The chain uses TRBV7-2 and TRBJ2-3, with D possibly TRBD1 on 6 matching bases. CDR1 SGHTA and CDR2 FQGNSA come from the germline V gene. The CDR3 length is 16 residues. Trimming stripped 5 bases from V and 3 bases from J, with 18 bases between. CDR3 DNA sequence: TGTGCCAGCAGCCGGCGACAGGTCGGTGGGACAGATACGCAGTATTTT. Translated, it gives CASSRRQVGGTDTQYF.

The V and J genes are TRBV9 and TRBJ2-2; 8 nucleotides line up with TRBD2. This CDR3 spans 15 amino acids. Unmatched junction bases numbered 3, after V lost 5 bases and J lost 0 bases. CDR1 SGDLS and CDR2 YYNGEE come from the germline V gene. CDR3 DNA: TGTGCCAGCAGTTTACTAGCGGCGAACACCGGGGAGCTGTTTTTT. Protein sequence: CASSLLAANTGELFF.

This clonotype appeared a few times. The rearrangement uses TRBV5-1 and TRBJ1-2; perhaps TRBD1 as D (6 bases). Germline CDR1 reads SGHRS; CDR2 reads YFSETQ. Trimming shortened V by 4 bases and J by 8 bases, and 24 bases separated the two germline ends. This CDR3 is built from 16 residues. The CDR3 protein is CASSTTHRAGDRGYTF. The CDR3 DNA reads TGCGCCAGCAGCACGACACACAGGGCGGGAGATCGGGGCTACACCTTC. The full variable domain, completed using reference TRBV5-1 and TRBJ1-2, is KAGVTQTPRYLIKTRGQQVTLSCSPISGHRSVSWYQQTPGQGLQFLFEYFSETQRNKGNFPGRFSGRQFSNSRSEMNVSTLELGDSALYLCASSTTHRAGDRGYTFGSGTRLTVV.

The chain links TRBV12-3 or TRBV12-4 to TRBJ1-5, with 7 bases that match TRBD1. The ends lost 5 bases at V and 9 bases at J; junction bases unmatched: 10. The CDR3 sequence is 14 residues long. CDR3 nucleotide sequence: TGTGCCAGCAGTCCCGGGACAGCGGAGCGGCCCCAGCATTTT. This codes for CASSPGTAERPQHF.

The rearrangement links TRBV5-1 to TRBJ2-1; a weak D match, TRBD1 (6 bases). V was trimmed by 4 bases and J by 9 bases, leaving 20 bases between them. This CDR3 has 15 residues. The germline gives CDR1 SGHRS, CDR2 YFSETQ. CDR3 residues: CASSRFMGQGSEQFF. The CDR3 coding sequence is TGCGCCAGCAGCCGCTTCATGGGTCAGGGGAGTGAGCAGTTCTTC.

This clonotype came up a few times. The V and J genes are TRBV12-5 and TRBJ2-1; 9 bases align to TRBD2. Looked up from germline, CDR1 is LGHNT and CDR2 is FRNRAP. This CDR3 comprises 14 residues. V shed 6 bases and J 7 bases; nucleotides not matched to a gene: 7. This CDR3 is CASGPGLANNEQFF. The CDR3, as DNA: TGTGCTAGTGGACCGGGACTAGCAAATAATGAGCAGTTCTTC.

V gene TRBV20-1 combines with J gene TRBJ2-2, with D possibly TRBD1 on 6 matching bases. Between the trimmed V and J ends, which lost 5 bases and 3 bases, there was a span of 10 bases. CDR1 DFQATT and CDR2 SNEGSKA come from the germline V gene (reference sequence). The CDR3 consists of 13 residues. CDR3 in DNA: TGCAGTGCTGGGGACACCTACACCGGGGAGCTGTTTTTT. Translated: CSAGDTYTGELFF.

The gene calls are TRBV5-6 and TRBJ2-5, with a weak D call TRBD2 (5 bases). The CDR3 covers 14 residues. Germline V gene sequence: CDR1 SGHDT, CDR2 YYEEEE. V dropped 8 bases and J dropped 2 bases, with 16 bases sitting between them. CDR3 nucleotides: TGTGCCAGTAAGCTAAGCGGCGGTCAAGAGACCCAGTACTTC. Protein product: CASKLSGGQETQYF. Using reference TRBV5-6 and TRBJ2-5 for the parts outside the CDR3, the full variable domain is DAGVTQSPTHLIKTRGQQVTLRCSPKSGHDTVSWYQQALGQGPQFIFQYYEEEERQRGNFPDRFSGHQFPNYSSELNVNALLLGDSALYLCASKLSGGQETQYFGPGTRLLVL.

This clonotype was recorded at least ten times. The chain has TRBV6-5 and TRBJ2-7; 10 bases map to TRBD2. Germline loops: CDR1 MNHEY, CDR2 SVGAGI. The CDR3 consists of 16 residues. The V segment lost 2 bases and the J segment 0 bases; nucleotides outside the gene matches: 4. For the CDR3, the DNA is TGTGCCAGCAGTTACAGCGCTAGCGGGAGCTCCTACGAGCAGTACTTC. Its protein is CASSYSASGSSYEQYF.

The chain has TRBV7-9 and TRBJ2-7; D unclear. The CDR3 has 12 amino acids. V shed 1 base and J shed 6 bases, with 7 bases lying between them. Germline CDR1 reads SEHNR; CDR2 reads FQNEAQ (reference sequence). CDR3 nucleotide sequence: TGTGCCAGCAGCTTAGAGGCTAGCGAGCAGTACTTC. The encoded protein is CASSLEASEQYF.

This clonotype appeared a few times. The rearrangement links TRBV29-1 to TRBJ2-1, with 9 bases fitting TRBD2. Losses at the gene ends were 7 bases for V and 7 bases for J; bases not matched to a gene: 11. The V gene's germline CDR1 is SQVTM and CDR2 ANQGSEA. This CDR3 region has 14 residues. CDR3 bases: TGCAGCGGAAATAGCGGGAGCTTAAGGAATGAGCAGTTCTTC. Protein product: CSGNSGSLRNEQFF.

The chain combines TRBV5-6 with TRBJ1-1; the D gene is possibly TRBD1 (5 bases). The CDR3 covers 14 residues. In germline, CDR1 is SGHDT, CDR2 YYEEEE. Trimming pared 6 bases from V and 3 bases from J, leaving 15 bases between. The CDR3 sequence is CASTSEGHYTEAFF. The CDR3 DNA follows: TGTGCCAGCACCTCGGAGGGGCATTACACTGAAGCTTTCTTT.

V usage is TRBV20-1 and J usage is TRBJ1-1, with TRBD1 identical over 10 bases. With V trimmed by 3 bases and J by 3 bases, 4 bases remained unmatched. This CDR3 is built from 14 residues. Germline V lookup: CDR1 DFQATT, CDR2 SNEGSKA (reference sequence). CDR3 region: CSARAGTGDTEAFF. CDR3 DNA sequence: TGCAGTGCTAGGGCTGGGACAGGGGACACTGAAGCTTTCTTT.